This TCR beta chain came from a study of blood T cell repertoires in COVID-19. Study details: COVID-19 samples from acute and convalescent phases originated in the United States, Italy and Spain.

The data were produced by immunoSEQ multiplex PCR, yet TCRdb's version contains in-frame clones alone and is incomplete. The sample includes 50,000 to 65,000 clones, 75% to 85% of them seen just once. The CDR3 length is 13 residues. Germline V gene lookup returns CDR1 SEHNR and CDR2 FQNEAQ (reference sequence). V dropped 7 bases and J dropped 5 bases, with 14 bases sitting between them. The sample was peripheral blood. This TCR derives from a woman aged 55-70 years with acute or convalescent COVID-19. This chain uses TRBV7-9 with TRBJ2-5; weak D call: TRBD2 (6 bases). The CDR3 loop reads CASTPAGGETQYF. In nucleotides, the CDR3 is TGTGCCAGCACCCCAGCGGGTGGTGAGACCCAGTACTTC. The full variable domain, rest sourced from reference TRBV7-9 and TRBJ2-5, is DTGVSQNPRHKITKRGQNVTFRCDPISEHNRLYWYRQTLGQGPEFLTYFQNEAQLEKSRLLSDRFSAERPKGSFSTLEIQRTEQGDSAMYLCASTPAGGETQYFGPGTRLLVL.